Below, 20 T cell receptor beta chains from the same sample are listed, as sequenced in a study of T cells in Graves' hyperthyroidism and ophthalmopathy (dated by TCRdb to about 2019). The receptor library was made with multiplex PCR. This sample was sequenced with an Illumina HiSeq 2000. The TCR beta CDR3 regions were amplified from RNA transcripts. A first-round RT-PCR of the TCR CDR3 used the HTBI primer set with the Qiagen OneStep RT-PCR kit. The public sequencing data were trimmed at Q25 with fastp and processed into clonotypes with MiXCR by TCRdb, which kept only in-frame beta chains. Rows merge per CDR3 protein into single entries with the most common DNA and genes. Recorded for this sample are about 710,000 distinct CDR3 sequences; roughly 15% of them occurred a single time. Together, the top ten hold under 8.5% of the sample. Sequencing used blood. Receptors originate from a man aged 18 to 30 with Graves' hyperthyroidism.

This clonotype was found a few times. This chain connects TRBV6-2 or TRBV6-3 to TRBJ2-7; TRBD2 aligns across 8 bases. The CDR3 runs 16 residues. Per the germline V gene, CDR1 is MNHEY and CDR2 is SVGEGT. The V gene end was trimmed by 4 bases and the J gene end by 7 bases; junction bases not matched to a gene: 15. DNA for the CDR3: TGTGCCAGCAGTTCCCTCGGGGACGGGAGGGGCAAAGAGCAGTACTTC. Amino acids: CASSSLGDGRGKEQYF.

The CDR3 sequence is CASSLRTSVGGRSTDTQYF. The CDR3 coding sequence is TGTGCCAGCAGTTTAAGGACATCCGTTGGCGGGAGGAGCACAGATACGCAGTATTTT. The V gene is TRBV12-3 or TRBV12-4, the J gene TRBJ2-3, with TRBD2 matching 8 bases. This CDR3 region has 19 residues. Trimming removed 2 bases from V and 0 bases from J; junction bases left unmatched: 13.

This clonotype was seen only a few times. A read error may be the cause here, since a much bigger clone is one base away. The CDR3 coding sequence is TGTGCCAGCAGTTTACAGGACGACACTGAAGCTTTCTTT. Translation gives CASSLQDDTEAFF. The chain is built from TRBV12-3 or TRBV12-4 and TRBJ1-1; D uncertain. The V end lost 2 bases, the J end lost 3 bases, and 7 bases lay between the germline ends. This CDR3 has 13 amino acids.

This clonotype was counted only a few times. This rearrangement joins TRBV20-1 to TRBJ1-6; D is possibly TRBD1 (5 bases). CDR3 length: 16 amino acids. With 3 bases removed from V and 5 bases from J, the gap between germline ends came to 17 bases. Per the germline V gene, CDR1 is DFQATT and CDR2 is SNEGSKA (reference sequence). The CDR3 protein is CSARDEGQGNNSPLHF. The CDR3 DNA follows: TGCAGTGCTAGGGACGAGGGGCAGGGTAATAATTCACCCCTCCACTTT.

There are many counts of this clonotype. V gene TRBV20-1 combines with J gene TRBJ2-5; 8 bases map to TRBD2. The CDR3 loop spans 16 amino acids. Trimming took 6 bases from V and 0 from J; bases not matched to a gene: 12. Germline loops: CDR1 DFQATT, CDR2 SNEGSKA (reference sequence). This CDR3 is CSADGIPGLDQETQYF. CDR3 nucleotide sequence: TGCAGTGCCGATGGGATACCGGGACTAGACCAAGAGACCCAGTACTTC.

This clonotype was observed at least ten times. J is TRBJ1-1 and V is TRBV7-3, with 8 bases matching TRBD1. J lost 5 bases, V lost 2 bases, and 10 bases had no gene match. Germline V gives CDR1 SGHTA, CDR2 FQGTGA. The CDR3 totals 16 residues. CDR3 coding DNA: TGTGCCAGCAGCTTACTGAAGGTACAGGGGGAGACTGAAGCTTTCTTT. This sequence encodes CASSLLKVQGETEAFF.

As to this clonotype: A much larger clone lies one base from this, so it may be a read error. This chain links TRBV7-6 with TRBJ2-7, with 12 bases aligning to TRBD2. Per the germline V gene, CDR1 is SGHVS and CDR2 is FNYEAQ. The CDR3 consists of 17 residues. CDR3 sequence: CAGSLLEPGLAGYEQYF. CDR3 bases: TGTGCCGGCAGCCTCCTTGAGCCGGGACTAGCGGGTTACGAGCAGTACTTC.

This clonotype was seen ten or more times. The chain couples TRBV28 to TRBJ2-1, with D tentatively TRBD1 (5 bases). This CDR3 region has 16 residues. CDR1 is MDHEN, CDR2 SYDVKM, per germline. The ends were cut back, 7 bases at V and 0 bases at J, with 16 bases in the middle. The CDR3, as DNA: TGTGCCAGCAACGGGTGGGGCCTTTACTCCTACAATGAGCAGTTCTTC. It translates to CASNGWGLYSYNEQFF.

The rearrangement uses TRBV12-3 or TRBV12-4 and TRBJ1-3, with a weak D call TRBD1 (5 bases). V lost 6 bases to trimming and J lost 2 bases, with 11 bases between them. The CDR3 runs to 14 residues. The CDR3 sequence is CASRHQGPGNTIYF. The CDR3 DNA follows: TGTGCCAGCAGACATCAGGGCCCTGGAAACACCATATATTTT.

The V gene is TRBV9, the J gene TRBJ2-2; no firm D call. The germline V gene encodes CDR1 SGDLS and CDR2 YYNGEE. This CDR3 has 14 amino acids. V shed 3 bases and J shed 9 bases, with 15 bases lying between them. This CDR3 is CASSGPSSIRELFF. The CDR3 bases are TGTGCCAGCAGCGGCCCCTCGAGTATTAGGGAGCTGTTTTTT.

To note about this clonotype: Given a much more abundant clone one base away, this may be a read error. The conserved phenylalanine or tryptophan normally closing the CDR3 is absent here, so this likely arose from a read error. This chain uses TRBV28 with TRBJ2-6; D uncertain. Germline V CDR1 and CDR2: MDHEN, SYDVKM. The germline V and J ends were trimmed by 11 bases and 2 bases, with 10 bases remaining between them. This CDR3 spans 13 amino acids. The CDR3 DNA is TGTGCCTACCGGGCAGCTGGGGCCAACGTCCTGACTCTC. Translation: CAYRAAGANVLTL.

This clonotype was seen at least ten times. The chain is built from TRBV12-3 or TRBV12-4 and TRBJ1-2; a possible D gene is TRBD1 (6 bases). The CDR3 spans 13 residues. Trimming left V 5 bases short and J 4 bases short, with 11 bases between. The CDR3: CASSPQGGYGYTF. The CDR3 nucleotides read TGTGCCAGCAGTCCTCAAGGGGGCTATGGCTACACCTTC.

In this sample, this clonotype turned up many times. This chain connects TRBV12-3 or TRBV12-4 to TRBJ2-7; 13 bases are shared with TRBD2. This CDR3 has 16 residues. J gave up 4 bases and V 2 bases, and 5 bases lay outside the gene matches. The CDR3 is CASSLRTSGRGYEQYF. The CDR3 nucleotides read TGTGCCAGCAGTTTAAGGACTAGCGGGAGAGGTTACGAGCAGTACTTC.

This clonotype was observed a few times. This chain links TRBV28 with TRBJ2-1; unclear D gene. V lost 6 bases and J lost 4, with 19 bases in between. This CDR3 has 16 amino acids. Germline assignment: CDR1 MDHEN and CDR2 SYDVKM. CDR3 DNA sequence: TGTGCCAGCAGACGACACTCGAGCCCGGTTTACAATGAGCAGTTCTTC. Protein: CASRRHSSPVYNEQFF.

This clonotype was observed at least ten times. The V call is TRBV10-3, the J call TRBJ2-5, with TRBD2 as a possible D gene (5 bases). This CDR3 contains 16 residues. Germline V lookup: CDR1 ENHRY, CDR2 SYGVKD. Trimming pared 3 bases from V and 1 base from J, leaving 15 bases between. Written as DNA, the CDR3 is TGTGCCATCAGTGAATTGAGGGCGGCCAGCCAAGAGACCCAGTACTTC. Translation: CAISELRAASQETQYF.

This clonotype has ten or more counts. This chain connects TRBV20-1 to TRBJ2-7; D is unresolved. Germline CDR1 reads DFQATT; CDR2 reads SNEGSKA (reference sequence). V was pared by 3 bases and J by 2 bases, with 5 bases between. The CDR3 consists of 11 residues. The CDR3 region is CSARPTYEQYF. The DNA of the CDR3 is TGCAGTGCTAGGCCAACCTACGAGCAGTACTTC.

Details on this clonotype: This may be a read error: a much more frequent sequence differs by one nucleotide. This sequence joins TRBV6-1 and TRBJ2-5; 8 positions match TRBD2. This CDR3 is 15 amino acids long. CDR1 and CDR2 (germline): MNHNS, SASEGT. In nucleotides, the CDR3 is TGTGCCGGCAGTGGTACAGCGGGAGCTGGAGAGACCCAGTACTTC. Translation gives CAGSGTAGAGETQYF.

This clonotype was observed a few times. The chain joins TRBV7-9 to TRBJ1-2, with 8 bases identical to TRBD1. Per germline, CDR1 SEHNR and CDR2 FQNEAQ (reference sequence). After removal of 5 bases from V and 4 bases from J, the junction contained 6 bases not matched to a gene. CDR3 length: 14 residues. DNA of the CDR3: TGTGCCAGCAGCGAGGACAGGGCGAGCTATGGCTACACCTTC. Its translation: CASSEDRASYGYTF. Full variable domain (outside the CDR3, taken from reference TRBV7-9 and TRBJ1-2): DTGVSQNPRHKITKRGQNVTFRCDPISEHNRLYWYRQTLGQGPEFLTYFQNEAQLEKSRLLSDRFSAERPKGSFSTLEIQRTEQGDSAMYLCASSEDRASYGYTFGSGTRLTVV.

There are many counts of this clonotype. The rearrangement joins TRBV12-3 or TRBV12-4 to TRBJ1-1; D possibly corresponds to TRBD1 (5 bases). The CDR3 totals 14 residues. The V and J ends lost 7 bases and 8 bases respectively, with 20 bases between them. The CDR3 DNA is TGTGCCAGCACCCCGGCCGGGGGTAGCGAAGAAGCTTTCTTT. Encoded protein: CASTPAGGSEEAFF.

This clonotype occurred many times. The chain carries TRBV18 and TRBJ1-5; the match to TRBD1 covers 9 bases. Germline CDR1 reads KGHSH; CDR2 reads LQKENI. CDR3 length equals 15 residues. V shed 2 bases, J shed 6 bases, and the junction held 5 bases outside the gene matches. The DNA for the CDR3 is TGTGCCAGCTCACCAATTACAGGGGGCGGTCAGCCCCAGCATTTT. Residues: CASSPITGGGQPQHF. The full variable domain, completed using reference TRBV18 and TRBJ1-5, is NAGVMQNPRHLVRRRGQEARLRCSPMKGHSHVYWYRQLPEEGLKFMVYLQKENIIDESGMPKERFSAEFPKEGPSILRIQQVVRGDSAAYFCASSPITGGGQPQHFGDGTRLSIL.